This T cell receptor (delta chain) stems from a study of Vδ1+ human thymocytes. RNA was extracted from the cells and then reverse transcribed. Multiplex PCR used pooled V-gene forward primers and a constant-region reverse primer to amplify CDR3s. TCRdb reran clone calling via CATT on the multiplex PCR reads. The data contain under 25,000 delta-chain clones, approximately 30% of them singletons. The germline V gene has CDR1 TSWWSYY and CDR2 QGS. The CDR3 is 22 amino acids. V trimming: 3 bases; J trimming: 0 bases; junction bases outside the gene matches: 24. The study's findings and limits: Thymic delta-chain repertoires held around 20% Vdelta2 sequences and few Vdelta3, despite high sort purity. Thymic TRG and TRD repertoires appeared highly polyclonal, with Gaussian CDR3 length distributions.

There are a few counts of this clone. Its antigen is not known. The material sequenced was Vdelta1+ gamma-delta thymocytes from the thymus. Subset denoted: FACS-sorted CD3+ TCRalphabeta- TCRVdelta1+ TCRVdelta2- thymocytes. This TCR was recovered from a boy less than two years old who had congenital heart surgery. J is TRDJ1 and V is TRDV1, with 8 bases fitting TRDD3. CDR3 nucleotide sequence: TGTGCTCTTGGGGACACAACGCCTTCCGTTACTGGGGGCCTGAAGTACACCGATAAACTCATCTTT. This codes for CALGDTTPSVTGGLKYTDKLIF.